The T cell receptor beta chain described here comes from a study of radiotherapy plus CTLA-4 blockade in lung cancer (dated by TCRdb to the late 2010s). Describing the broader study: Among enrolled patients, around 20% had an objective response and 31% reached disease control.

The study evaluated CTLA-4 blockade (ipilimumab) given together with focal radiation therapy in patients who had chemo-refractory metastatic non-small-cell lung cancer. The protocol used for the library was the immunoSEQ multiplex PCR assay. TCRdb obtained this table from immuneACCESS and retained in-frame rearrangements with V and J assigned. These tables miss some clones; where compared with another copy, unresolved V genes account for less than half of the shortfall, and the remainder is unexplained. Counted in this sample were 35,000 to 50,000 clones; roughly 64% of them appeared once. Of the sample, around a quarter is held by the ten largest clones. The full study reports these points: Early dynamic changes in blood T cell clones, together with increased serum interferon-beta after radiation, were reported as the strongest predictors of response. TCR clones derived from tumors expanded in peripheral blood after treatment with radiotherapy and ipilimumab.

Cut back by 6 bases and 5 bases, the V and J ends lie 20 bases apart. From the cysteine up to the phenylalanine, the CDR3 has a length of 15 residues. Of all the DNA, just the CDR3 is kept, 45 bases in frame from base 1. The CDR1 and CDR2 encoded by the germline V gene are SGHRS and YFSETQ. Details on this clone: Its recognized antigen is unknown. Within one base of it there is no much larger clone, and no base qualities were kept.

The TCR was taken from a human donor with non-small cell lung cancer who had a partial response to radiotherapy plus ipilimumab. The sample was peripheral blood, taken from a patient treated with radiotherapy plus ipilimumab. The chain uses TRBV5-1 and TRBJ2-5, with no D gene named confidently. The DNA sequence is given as TGCGCCAGCACCGCCGCACCTAGTGGAAAGGAGACCCAGTACTTC. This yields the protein CASTAAPSGKETQYF.